This T cell receptor beta chain originates from a study of OX40 agonist ivuxolimab in advanced cancers. Study conclusions and caveats: The specificity for antigen of the expanded peripheral T cells was not determined.

Produced via immunoSEQ multiplex PCR; TCRdb's table is partial and in-frame only. The sample has approximately 25,000 clones, approximately 80% seen once. With baseline, cycle 4 day 1, and cycle 7 day 1 as timepoints, blood was sampled. Points on this clone: Its antigen is still unknown.

The receptor was isolated from an adult with an advanced solid tumor such as melanoma, head and neck, liver or kidney cancer. The sample in question was CD4+ or CD8+ T cells sorted from blood, obtained in a trial of the OX40 agonist ivuxolimab.

For the CDR3, the DNA is TGTGCCAGCAGCACTCCCTTTGGGCTAGCGGACACAGATACGCAGTATTTT. Translation gives CASSTPFGLADTDTQYF. The rearrangement uses TRBV28 and TRBJ2-3; 7 positions agree with TRBD2. The CDR3 extends over 17 amino acids. With 6 bases clipped from V and 2 bases from J, the junction kept 14 bases outside the gene matches. The V gene's germline CDR1 is MDHEN and CDR2 SYDVKM.